The 18 T cell receptor beta chains below all came from one sample that was sequenced in a study of cytomegalovirus exposure and HLA in healthy donors. A multiplex PCR was run with 60 Vbeta primers and 13 Jbeta primers. Assay: immunoSEQ multiplex PCR; the TCRdb copy retains only in-frame clones and omits some. This table holds about 140,000 clones, roughly 89% found once. The sample consisted of PBMCs. These receptors were taken from a woman aged 25 to 39 in good health and CMV-seronegative.

On this clone: The junction departs from the called germline gene at one end, perhaps through a read error. The chain couples TRBV7-9 to TRBJ2-7; 7 positions match TRBD1. The CDR3 length is 12 residues. Germline lookup yields CDR1 SEHNR and CDR2 FQNEAQ (reference sequence). CDR3 protein: CSSSPTGDEQYF. DNA for the CDR3: TGTTCCAGCAGCCCTACAGGGGACGAGCAGTACTTC.

The chain has TRBV5-1 and TRBJ1-4; 9 positions match TRBD1. The ends lost 0 bases at V and 6 bases at J; junction bases unmatched: 9. The germline gives CDR1 SGHRS, CDR2 YFSETQ. The CDR3 spans 17 residues. For the CDR3, the DNA is TGCGCCAGCAGCTTGGTCCCGGGACAGGGCGGGTATGAAAAACTGTTTTTT. Amino acids: CASSLVPGQGGYEKLFF.

The J gene is TRBJ2-7, the V gene TRBV4-2; 7 nucleotides match TRBD1. J was trimmed by 2 bases and V by 4 bases; bases with no gene match: 5. This CDR3 comprises 14 residues. CDR1 is LGHNA, CDR2 YNFKEQ, per germline. The CDR3 bases are TGTGCCAGCAGCCCCCGAGGGGGCCCCTACGAGCAGTACTTC. As protein: CASSPRGGPYEQYF.

CDR3 region: CASSYSNREGSPLHF. CDR3 sequence (DNA): TGTGCCAGCAGTTACTCGAACAGGGAAGGGTCACCCCTCCACTTT. The J gene is TRBJ1-6, the V gene TRBV6-5; possibly TRBD1 for D (6 bases). The CDR3 is 15 residues long. The V gene lost 0 bases and the J gene lost 10 bases, with 13 bases spanning the gap. CDR1 is MNHEY, CDR2 SVGAGI, per germline.

The rearrangement joins TRBV7-2 to TRBJ2-2; D gene ambiguous. The CDR3 has 18 residues. Germline V gene data show CDR1 as SGHTA and CDR2 as FQGNSA. With 2 bases removed from V and 5 bases from J, the gap between germline ends came to 21 bases. CDR3 DNA sequence: TGTGCCAGCAGCTTATCTTTACCTCCTGGGCTTCCTACCGGGGAGCTGTTTTTT. Protein product: CASSLSLPPGLPTGELFF.

This sequence joins TRBV28 and TRBJ2-3, with 7 bases that match TRBD1. The CDR3 loop spans 16 amino acids. The ends lost 7 bases at V and 4 bases at J; junction bases unmatched: 14. Germline CDR1 reads MDHEN; CDR2 reads SYDVKM. The CDR3 coding sequence is TGTGCCAGCACCGGACCGGGGCAGGGGGTGGCAGATACGCAGTATTTT. Protein: CASTGPGQGVADTQYF. The entire variable domain, with the rest obtained from reference TRBV28 and TRBJ2-3, is as follows: DVKVTQSSRYLVKRTGEKVFLECVQDMDHENMFWYRQDPGLGLRLIYFSYDVKMKEKGDIPEGYSVSREKKERFSLILESASTNQTSMYLCASTGPGQGVADTQYFGPGTRLTVL.

This chain connects TRBV2 to TRBJ2-5; tentative D call: TRBD1 (6 bases). V was trimmed by 4 bases and J by 5 bases, leaving 14 bases between them. The germline V gene encodes CDR1 SNHLY and CDR2 FYNNEI. The CDR3 loop spans 14 amino acids. DNA of the CDR3: TGTGCCAGCAGTGTACAAGGGGGATGGGAGACCCAGTACTTC. Its protein product is CASSVQGGWETQYF.

The rearrangement uses TRBV27 and TRBJ1-3, with a possible D match to TRBD1 (6 bases). Germline V lookup: CDR1 MNHEY, CDR2 SMNVEV (reference sequence). The germline V and J ends were trimmed by 2 bases and 4 bases, with 12 bases remaining between them. The CDR3 sequence is 15 residues long. CDR3 nucleotides: TGTGCCAGCAGTTTAAGGGGACACCAAGGAAACACCATATATTTT. It is translated as CASSLRGHQGNTIYF.

The rearrangement links TRBV28 to TRBJ2-3, with D possibly matching TRBD2 (6 bases). V was pared by 7 bases and J by 0 bases, with 20 bases between. The CDR3 spans 17 residues. The germline CDR1 and CDR2 sequences are MDHEN and SYDVKM. Here the CDR3 DNA reads TGTGCCAGCATACCAGGAATAGCGGCCTCTAGCACAGATACGCAGTATTTT. This gives the protein CASIPGIAASSTDTQYF.

The chain has TRBV6-5 and TRBJ1-4; 9 nucleotides line up with TRBD1. Germline V gene data show CDR1 as MNHEY and CDR2 as SVGAGI. The CDR3 runs 15 residues. After removal of 4 bases from V and 4 bases from J, the junction contained 4 bases not matched to a gene. The CDR3 bases are TGTGCCAGCAGTTCCGACAGGGGGAGTAATGAAAAACTGTTTTTT. This gives the protein CASSSDRGSNEKLFF.

The chain joins TRBV6-6 to TRBJ2-7; D unclear. The V end lost 2 bases, the J end lost 2 bases, and 7 bases lay between the germline ends. Germline values: CDR1 MNHNY, CDR2 SVGAGI (reference sequence). The CDR3 is 13 amino acids. The CDR3, as DNA: TGTGCCAGCAGTTACAATTCGGCCTACGAGCAGTACTTC. It specifies CASSYNSAYEQYF.

The chain joins TRBV10-3 to TRBJ1-1, with TRBD1 as a possible D gene (6 bases). Per germline, CDR1 ENHRY and CDR2 SYGVKD. V lost 4 bases and J 0 bases, leaving 15 bases between the germline ends. The CDR3 totals 16 residues. The chain's CDR3 is CAISVGGPLMNTEAFF. The CDR3 DNA reads TGTGCCATCAGTGTGGGGGGGCCCCTTATGAACACTGAAGCTTTCTTT.

V is TRBV4-3 and J is TRBJ1-6; D unclear. Trimming took off 1 base at V and 4 bases at J, with 11 bases between the two ends. CDR3 length equals 16 residues. Germline values: CDR1 LGHNA, CDR2 YSLEER. CDR3: CASSQVRGLYNSPLHF. DNA for the CDR3: TGCGCCAGCAGCCAAGTCCGAGGGCTGTATAATTCACCCCTCCACTTT.

In its sample, this clone was seen once. The gene calls are TRBV4-1 and TRBJ2-2; TRBD2 agrees at 8 bases. The CDR3 has 19 residues. Germline CDR1 MGHRA, CDR2 YSYEKL. V lost 2 bases and J lost 2; bases outside the gene matches: 13. In DNA form, the CDR3 reads TGCGCCAGCAGCCAACCTAGGGGTAGCGGGGCTCTCAACACCGGGGAGCTGTTTTTT. This gives the protein CASSQPRGSGALNTGELFF.

The chain couples TRBV11-2 to TRBJ1-4; no clear D gene. This CDR3 spans 15 amino acids. CDR1 is SGHAT and CDR2 is FQNNGV in the germline V gene. V was clipped by 5 bases and J by 6 bases, with 16 bases between them. CDR3 DNA: TGTGCCAGCAGCCCAGAGAATCCGGGAGATGAAAAACTGTTTTTT. Translating it yields CASSPENPGDEKLFF.

The chain joins TRBV7-9 to TRBJ2-1, with a weak D call TRBD1 (5 bases). There are 14 residues in the CDR3. The germline V gene encodes CDR1 SEHNR and CDR2 FQNEAQ (reference sequence). V was cut by 5 bases and J by 4 bases, with 12 bases left in between. The CDR3 reads CASSSSTGYNEQFF. CDR3 sequence (DNA): TGTGCCAGCAGCAGTTCCACAGGTTACAATGAGCAGTTCTTC.

This sequence joins TRBV2 and TRBJ1-5; TRBD1 might be the D (6 bases). Germline V gives CDR1 SNHLY, CDR2 FYNNEI. With 2 bases removed from V and 0 bases from J, the gap between germline ends came to 14 bases. The CDR3 contains 17 residues. As DNA, the CDR3 is TGTGCCAGCAGTGAACCCCGATCAGGGGATAGCAATCAGCCCCAGCATTTT. Translated: CASSEPRSGDSNQPQHF. Filled out from reference TRBV2 and TRBJ1-5, the complete variable domain reads EPEVTQTPSHQVTQMGQEVILRCVPISNHLYFYWYRQILGQKVEFLVSFYNNEISEKSEIFDDQFSVERPDGSNFTLKIRSTKLEDSAMYFCASSEPRSGDSNQPQHFGDGTRLSIL.

The chain couples TRBV19 to TRBJ2-7; D gene unclear. The length of the CDR3 is 13 residues. The germline V gene encodes CDR1 LNHDA and CDR2 SQIVND (reference sequence). Trimming stripped 5 bases from V and 4 bases from J, with 12 bases between. CDR3 amino acids: CASSFGLQYEQYF. The CDR3 DNA follows: TGTGCCAGTAGTTTCGGTCTGCAATACGAGCAGTACTTC.